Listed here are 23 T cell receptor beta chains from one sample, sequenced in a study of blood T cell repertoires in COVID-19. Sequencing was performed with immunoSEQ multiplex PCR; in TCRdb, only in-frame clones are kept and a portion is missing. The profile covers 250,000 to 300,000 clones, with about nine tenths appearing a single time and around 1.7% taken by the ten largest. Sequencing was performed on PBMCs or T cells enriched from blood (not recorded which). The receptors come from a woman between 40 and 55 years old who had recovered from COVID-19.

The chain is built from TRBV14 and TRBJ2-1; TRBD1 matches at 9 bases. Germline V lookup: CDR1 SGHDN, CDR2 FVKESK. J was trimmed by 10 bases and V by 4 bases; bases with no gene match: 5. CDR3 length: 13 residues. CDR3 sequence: CASSPQGAGEQFF. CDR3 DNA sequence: TGTGCCAGCAGCCCACAGGGGGCAGGGGAGCAGTTCTTC.

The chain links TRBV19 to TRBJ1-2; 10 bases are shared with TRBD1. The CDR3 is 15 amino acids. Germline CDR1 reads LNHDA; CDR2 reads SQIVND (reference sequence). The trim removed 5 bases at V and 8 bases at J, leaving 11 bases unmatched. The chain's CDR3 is CASSLSETGGRGYTF. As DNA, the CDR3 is TGTGCCAGTAGTTTGTCCGAGACAGGGGGCCGAGGCTACACCTTC.

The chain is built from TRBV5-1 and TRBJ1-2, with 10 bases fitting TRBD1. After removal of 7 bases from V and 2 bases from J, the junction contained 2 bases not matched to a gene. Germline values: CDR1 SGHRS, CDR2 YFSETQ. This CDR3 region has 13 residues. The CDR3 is CASQTGGNYGYTF. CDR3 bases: TGCGCCAGCCAGACAGGGGGCAACTATGGCTACACCTTC.

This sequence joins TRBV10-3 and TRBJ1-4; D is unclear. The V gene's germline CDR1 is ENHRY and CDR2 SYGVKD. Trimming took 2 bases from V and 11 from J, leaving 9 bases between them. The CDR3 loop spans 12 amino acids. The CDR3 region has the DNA TGTGCCATCAGTGAGCCGGGTCTGAAACTGTTTTTT. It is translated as CAISEPGLKLFF.

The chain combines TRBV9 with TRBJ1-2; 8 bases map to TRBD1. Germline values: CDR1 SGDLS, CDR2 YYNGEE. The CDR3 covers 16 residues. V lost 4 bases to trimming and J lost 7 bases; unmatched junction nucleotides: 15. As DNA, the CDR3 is TGTGCCAGCAGCCTCCACCAGACAGGGGAAGTCGCTGGCTACACCTTC. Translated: CASSLHQTGEVAGYTF. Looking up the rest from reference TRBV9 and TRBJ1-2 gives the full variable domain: DSGVTQTPKHLITATGQRVTLRCSPRSGDLSVYWYQQSLDQGLQFLIQYYNGEERAKGNILERFSAQQFPDLHSELNLSSLELGDSALYFCASSLHQTGEVAGYTFGSGTRLTVV.

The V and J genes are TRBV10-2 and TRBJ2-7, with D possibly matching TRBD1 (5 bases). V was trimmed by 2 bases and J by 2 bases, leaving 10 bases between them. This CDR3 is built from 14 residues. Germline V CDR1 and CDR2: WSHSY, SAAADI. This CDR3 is CASSETGLTYEQYF. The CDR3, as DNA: TGCGCCAGCAGTGAGACAGGCTTAACCTACGAGCAGTACTTC.

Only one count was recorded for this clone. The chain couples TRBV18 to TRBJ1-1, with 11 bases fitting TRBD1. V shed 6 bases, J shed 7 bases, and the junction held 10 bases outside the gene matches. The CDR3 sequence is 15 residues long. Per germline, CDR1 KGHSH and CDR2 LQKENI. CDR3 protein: CASSNSGTGGFEAFF. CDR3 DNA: TGTGCCAGCTCCAACTCGGGGACAGGGGGTTTTGAAGCTTTCTTT.

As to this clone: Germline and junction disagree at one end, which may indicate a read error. The CDR3 is CASSVATSTDTQYF. The CDR3 nucleotides read TGTGCCAGCAGCGTAGCGACTAGCACAGATACGCAGTATTTT. The chain employs TRBV7-2 and TRBJ2-3; D may be TRBD2 (5 bases). The CDR3 runs to 14 residues. Germline-derived CDR1 and CDR2 are SGHTA and FQGNSA.

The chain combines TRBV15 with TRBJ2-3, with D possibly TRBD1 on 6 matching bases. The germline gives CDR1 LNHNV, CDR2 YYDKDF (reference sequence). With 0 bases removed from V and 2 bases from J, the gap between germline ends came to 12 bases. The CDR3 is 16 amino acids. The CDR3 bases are TGTGCCACCAGCAGAGATCGACAGGATTTCACAGATACGCAGTATTTT. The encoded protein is CATSRDRQDFTDTQYF.

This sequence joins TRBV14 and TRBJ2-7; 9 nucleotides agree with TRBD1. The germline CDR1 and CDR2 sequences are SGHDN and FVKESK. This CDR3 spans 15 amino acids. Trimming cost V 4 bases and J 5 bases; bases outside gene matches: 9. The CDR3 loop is CASSRGGQGRNEQYF. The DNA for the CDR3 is TGTGCCAGCAGCCGGGGTGGACAGGGGAGGAACGAGCAGTACTTC.

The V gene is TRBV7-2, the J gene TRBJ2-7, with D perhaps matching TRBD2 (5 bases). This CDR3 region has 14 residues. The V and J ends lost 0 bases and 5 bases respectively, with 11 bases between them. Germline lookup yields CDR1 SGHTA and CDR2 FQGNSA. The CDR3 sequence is CASSLARERNEQYF. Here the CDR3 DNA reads TGTGCCAGCAGCTTAGCCCGGGAAAGAAACGAGCAGTACTTC.

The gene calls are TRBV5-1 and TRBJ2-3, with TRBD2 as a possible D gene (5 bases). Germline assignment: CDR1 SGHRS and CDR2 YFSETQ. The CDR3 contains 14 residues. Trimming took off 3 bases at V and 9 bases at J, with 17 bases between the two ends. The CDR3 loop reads CASSWNPLVETQYF. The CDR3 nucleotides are TGCGCCAGCAGCTGGAACCCACTAGTCGAGACGCAGTATTTT.

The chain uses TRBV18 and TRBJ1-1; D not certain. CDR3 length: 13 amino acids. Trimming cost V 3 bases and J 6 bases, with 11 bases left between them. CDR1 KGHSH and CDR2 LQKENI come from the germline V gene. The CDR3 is CASSPDPGAEAFF. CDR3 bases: TGTGCCAGCTCACCGGACCCCGGGGCTGAAGCTTTCTTT.

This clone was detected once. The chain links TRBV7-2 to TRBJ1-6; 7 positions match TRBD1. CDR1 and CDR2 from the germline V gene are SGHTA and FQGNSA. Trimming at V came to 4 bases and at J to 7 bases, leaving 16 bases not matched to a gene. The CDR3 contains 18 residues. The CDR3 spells CASSSPLRDRAKNSPLHF. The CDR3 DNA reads TGTGCCAGCAGCTCCCCCCTCCGTGACAGGGCCAAAAATTCACCCCTCCACTTT. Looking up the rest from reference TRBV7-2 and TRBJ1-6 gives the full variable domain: GAGVSQSPSNKVTEKGKDVELRCDPISGHTALYWYRQSLGQGLEFLIYFQGNSAPDKSGLPSDRFSAERTGGSVSTLTIQRTQQEDSAVYLCASSSPLRDRAKNSPLHFGNGTRLTVT.

CDR3 sequence reads: CASSPWGRTGELFF. The CDR3 DNA reads TGCGCCAGCAGCCCCTGGGGGAGGACCGGGGAGCTGTTTTTT. The chain joins TRBV4-1 to TRBJ2-2; TRBD2 is a possible D gene (6 bases). Germline-derived CDR1 and CDR2 are MGHRA and YSYEKL. The CDR3 extends over 14 amino acids. Trimming cost V 4 bases and J 5 bases, with 11 bases left between them.

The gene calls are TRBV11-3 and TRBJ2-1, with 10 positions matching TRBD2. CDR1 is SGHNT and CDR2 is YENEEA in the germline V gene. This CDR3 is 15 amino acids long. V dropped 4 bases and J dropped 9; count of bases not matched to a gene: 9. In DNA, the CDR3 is TGTGCCAGCAGCTCTGCTAGCGGGGGTGTGAGTGAGCAGTTCTTC. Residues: CASSSASGGVSEQFF.

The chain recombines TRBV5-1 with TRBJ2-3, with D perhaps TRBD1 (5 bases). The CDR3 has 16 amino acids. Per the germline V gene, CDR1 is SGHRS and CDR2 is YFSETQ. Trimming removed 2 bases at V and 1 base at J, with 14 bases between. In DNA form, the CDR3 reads TGCGCCAGCAGCTTAAGTTTGACAGCAGGCACAGATACGCAGTATTTT. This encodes CASSLSLTAGTDTQYF.

CDR3 loop: CATSRVRRGAKQYF. CDR3 nucleotides: TGTGCCACCAGCAGAGTTCGGCGGGGGGCAAAGCAGTACTTC. This sequence joins TRBV15 and TRBJ2-7; 8 bases are a match to TRBD2. Trimming removed 1 base from V and 8 bases from J; junction bases left unmatched: 7. Germline V gene data show CDR1 as LNHNV and CDR2 as YYDKDF (reference sequence). CDR3 length: 14 residues.

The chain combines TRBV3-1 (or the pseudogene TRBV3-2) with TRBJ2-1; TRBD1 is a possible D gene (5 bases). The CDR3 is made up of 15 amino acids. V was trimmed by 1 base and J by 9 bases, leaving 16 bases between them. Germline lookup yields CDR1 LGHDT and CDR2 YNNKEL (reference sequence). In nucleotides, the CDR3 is TGTGCCAGCAGCCAAGTTTTAGGGGCAGGTGGTGAGCAGTTCTTC. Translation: CASSQVLGAGGEQFF.

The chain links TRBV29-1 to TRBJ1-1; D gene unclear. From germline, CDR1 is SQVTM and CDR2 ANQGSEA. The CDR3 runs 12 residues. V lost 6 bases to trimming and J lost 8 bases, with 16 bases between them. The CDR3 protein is CSVEAAAFEAFF. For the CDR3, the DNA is TGCAGCGTCGAGGCCGCAGCATTCGAAGCTTTCTTT.

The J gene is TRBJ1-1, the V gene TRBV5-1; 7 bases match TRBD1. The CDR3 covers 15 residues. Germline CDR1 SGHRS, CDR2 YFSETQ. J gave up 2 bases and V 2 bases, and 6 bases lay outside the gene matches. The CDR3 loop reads CASSLVSGGNTEAFF. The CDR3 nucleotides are TGCGCCAGCAGCTTAGTCTCAGGGGGAAACACTGAAGCTTTCTTT.

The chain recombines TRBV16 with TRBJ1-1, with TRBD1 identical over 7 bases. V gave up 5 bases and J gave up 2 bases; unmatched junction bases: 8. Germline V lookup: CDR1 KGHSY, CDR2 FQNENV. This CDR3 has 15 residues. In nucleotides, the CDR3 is TGTGCCAGCAGCAACGTTGGACAGGCTAACACTGAAGCTTTCTTT. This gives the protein CASSNVGQANTEAFF.

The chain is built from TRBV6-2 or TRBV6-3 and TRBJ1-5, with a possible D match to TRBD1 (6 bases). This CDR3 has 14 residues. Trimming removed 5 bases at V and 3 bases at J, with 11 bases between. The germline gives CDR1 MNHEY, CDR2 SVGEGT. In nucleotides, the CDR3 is TGTGCCAGCAGTAACAGACAGGCCAATCAGCCCCAGCATTTT. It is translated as CASSNRQANQPQHF.